This TCR beta chain originates from a study of T cell responses to AZD1222 COVID-19 vaccine (dated by TCRdb to the early 2020s). Some background on the complete study: Because spike-specific TCR depth and breadth did not differ between the two schedules, AZD1222 recipients who got a second dose at roughly 4 weeks were pooled with those who got a second dose at roughly 12 weeks. TCR sequencing was performed for about 250 trial participants, of whom 207 were given two doses of AZD1222 and some 25 were given two doses of MenACWY control vaccine. Trial participants were enrolled into age subgroups of 18-55, 56-69 and 70-plus years, which contained around 150, 29 and 61 TCR-sequenced participants, respectively.

The CDR3 regions of human TCRbeta chains were analyzed by immunosequencing. The authors processed their data as follows. Repertoire TCRs were matched against a reference library of SARS-CoV-2-specific TCRs generated with the MIRA antigen-specificity platform. Breadth was defined as the fraction of unique TCRs that were SARS-CoV-2-associated, and depth was defined as the fraction of total T cells that were SARS-CoV-2-associated. Using the MIRA data, each spike-specific TCR was mapped to the spike region that the TCR reacts to and placed in a CD4 or CD8 class. Log10-transformed breadth and depth values were compared by one-way ANOVA with Sidak's multiple comparisons tests. This is the immuneACCESS table as TCRdb keeps it, with only in-frame sequences that have V and J called. A part of the clones is gone; compared with another copy, unresolved V genes explain less than half, and the rest is unexplained. V, J and clone size are those of that table, while D and trimming were read from the DNA. The sample data list more than 80,000 clones, and 85% to 90% of these were observed just once. The ten largest clonotypes hold about 4.8% of the sample.

Comments on this clone: Its antigen is still unknown. Per-nucleotide qualities are absent, and no much larger clonotype sits a single base away.

Study-level results and caveats: Participants were mostly white British, with more females than males. The authors suggested clonal diversity may have been underestimated. After two AZD1222 doses, spike-specific TCR breadth and depth were significantly higher than at day 0 and than in MenACWY recipients. Nearly half of unique spike-specific TCRs reportedly recognized epitopes outside regions mutated in the B.1.351 and B.1.1.7 variants. Because no samples from the day 14 peak response were available, repertoires could be characterized only after the peak T cell response. The whole spike protein was spanned by vaccine-associated CD4 TCRs, and dominant responses were seen in regions 160-218 and 743-854. In the small 56-69-year group, the increase in depth fell short of significance, most likely because of low power. Conclusions about previously exposed vaccinees are limited, since just 5 to 7 AZD1222 recipients were seropositive for SARS-CoV-2 at baseline.

Reading the label with the study, this specimen's time point is: baseline before first vaccination. The vaccinee samples were drawn from two UK trials, COV001 and COV002, one of which was a single-blind randomized controlled phase 2/3 trial testing AZD1222 (ChAdOx1 nCoV-19) in healthy adults. For TCRbeta chain sequencing, PBMC samples were collected from trial participants at day 0 and at day 28 after the second dose. The sample was peripheral blood, taken on day 0 of AZD1222 vaccination. The TCR sequence derives from an adult in good health.

The encoded CDR3 is CSTGQGPYNEQFF. In nucleotides, the sequence is TGCAGCACGGGACAGGGACCGTACAATGAGCAGTTCTTC. Here the chain combines TRBV29-1 and TRBJ2-1, and TRBD1 aligns with 9 junction nucleotides. The CDR3, from cysteine to phenylalanine, totals 13 residues. The entry retains the CDR3 DNA only, 39 bases that are in frame from base 1. V lost 8 bases and J lost 4 bases, and the count of bases not matched to a germline gene is 6. CDR1 is given as SQVTM and CDR2 as ANQGSEA, both from the germline V gene.